This passage covers 28 T cell receptor beta chains from one sample sequenced in a study of response to subunit inactivated influenza vaccine. TCRdb fed the RT-PCR reads into MiXCR, producing one record per CDR3 protein. This sample carries about 530,000 distinct CDR3 sequences, 12% of them seen once, and the ten largest clones take roughly a tenth. Sequencing was performed on PBMCs from blood, taken on the day of vaccination. Receptors originate from a man in his fifties who received an inactivated influenza vaccine.

The rearrangement joins TRBV6-2 or TRBV6-3 to TRBJ1-5; maybe TRBD1 (6 bases). CDR1 is MNHEY, CDR2 SVGEGT, per germline. Trimming took 2 bases from V and 3 from J, leaving 14 bases between them. The CDR3 contains 16 residues. This chain's CDR3 is CASSYGGTPLNQPQHF. The CDR3 DNA follows: TGTGCCAGCAGTTACGGCGGGACACCCCTCAATCAGCCCCAGCATTTT.

CDR3 loop: CSAQGGTSPQETQYF. DNA for the CDR3: TGCAGTGCCCAGGGCGGGACTAGCCCTCAAGAGACCCAGTACTTC. The rearrangement joins TRBV20-1 to TRBJ2-5; TRBD2 aligns across 9 bases. The CDR3 contains 15 residues. Trimming at V came to 6 bases and at J to 2 bases, leaving 10 bases not matched to a gene. Per germline, CDR1 DFQATT and CDR2 SNEGSKA (reference sequence).

The chain is built from TRBV5-1 and TRBJ1-1; unclear D gene. V was clipped by 0 bases and J by 4 bases, with 10 bases between them. This CDR3 comprises 14 residues. Germline loops: CDR1 SGHRS, CDR2 YFSETQ. The CDR3 spells CASSLDVIGTEAFF. CDR3 bases: TGCGCCAGCAGCTTGGACGTGATAGGCACTGAAGCTTTCTTT. Full variable domain (missing parts from reference TRBV5-1 and TRBJ1-1): KAGVTQTPRYLIKTRGQQVTLSCSPISGHRSVSWYQQTPGQGLQFLFEYFSETQRNKGNFPGRFSGRQFSNSRSEMNVSTLELGDSALYLCASSLDVIGTEAFFGQGTRLTVV.

This clonotype appeared many times. The rearrangement joins TRBV6-2 or TRBV6-3 to TRBJ2-3; D gene uncertain. Germline V lookup: CDR1 MNHEY, CDR2 SVGEGT. The V end was cut by 0 bases, the J end by 1 base, with 11 bases between. The CDR3 spans 16 residues. CDR3 bases: TGTGCCAGCAGTTACTCGACGACGGACCGCACAGATACGCAGTATTTT. Encoded protein: CASSYSTTDRTDTQYF.

The rearrangement links TRBV27 to TRBJ1-5, with a weak D call TRBD1 (6 bases). Germline V gene lookup returns CDR1 MNHEY and CDR2 SMNVEV (reference sequence). There are 15 residues in the CDR3. The V end lost 5 bases, the J end lost 1 base, and 12 bases lay between the germline ends. Written as DNA, the CDR3 is TGTGCCAGCAGTCGGTCGGGGGCAAGCAATCAGCCCCAGCATTTT. This codes for CASSRSGASNQPQHF.

This clonotype came up a few times. CDR3 bases: TGTGCCAGCAGCTCCCCTGTTGGGTTCACAGATACGCAGTATTTT. It translates to CASSSPVGFTDTQYF. The chain employs TRBV7-9 and TRBJ2-3; D gene ambiguous. The CDR3 is 15 amino acids. The germline gives CDR1 SEHNR, CDR2 FQNEAQ (reference sequence). The ends were cut back, 4 bases at V and 2 bases at J, with 13 bases in the middle.

The chain recombines TRBV6-2 or TRBV6-3 with TRBJ2-2; 12 bases are a match to TRBD2. The CDR3 covers 14 residues. Germline CDR1 reads MNHEY; CDR2 reads SVGEGT. The J segment lost 6 bases and the V segment lost 6 bases, leaving 2 bases of the junction unmatched. This CDR3 reads CASRTSGRAGELFF. Here the CDR3 DNA reads TGTGCCAGCAGGACTAGCGGGAGAGCCGGGGAGCTGTTTTTT.

The sample holds many counts of this clonotype. The chain employs TRBV28 and TRBJ2-7, with TRBD2 as a possible D gene (6 bases). Germline CDR1 and CDR2: MDHEN and SYDVKM. The CDR3 sequence is 15 residues long. Trimming left V 1 base short and J 3 bases short, with 13 bases between. CDR3 DNA sequence: TGTGCCAGCAGTTTATCATTCAGGACTAACTACGAGCAGTACTTC. Its protein is CASSLSFRTNYEQYF. The full variable domain, completed using reference TRBV28 and TRBJ2-7, is DVKVTQSSRYLVKRTGEKVFLECVQDMDHENMFWYRQDPGLGLRLIYFSYDVKMKEKGDIPEGYSVSREKKERFSLILESASTNQTSMYLCASSLSFRTNYEQYFGPGTRLTVT.

This clonotype was seen a few times. The chain uses TRBV11-3 and TRBJ1-1; the D is unclear. The CDR3 consists of 13 residues. Germline CDR1 SGHNT, CDR2 YENEEA. Deletions cut 0 bases from V and 5 bases from J, with 7 bases between. The chain's CDR3 is CASSLDQTTEAFF. In DNA form, the CDR3 reads TGTGCCAGCAGCTTAGATCAGACTACTGAAGCTTTCTTT.

This clonotype was seen ten or more times. The chain has TRBV28 and TRBJ2-1; TRBD2 matches at 12 bases. CDR1 and CDR2 from the germline V gene are MDHEN and SYDVKM. The CDR3 loop spans 19 amino acids. With 6 bases clipped from V and 4 bases from J, the junction kept 16 bases outside the gene matches. CDR3 DNA sequence: TGTGCCAGCAGCCCGCCCTACCCTCTAGCGGGGGGGTCATACAATGAGCAGTTCTTC. Encoded protein: CASSPPYPLAGGSYNEQFF.

This clonotype was seen more than once but under ten times. This chain connects TRBV30 to TRBJ2-3; the D is unclear. The CDR3 loop spans 12 amino acids. CDR1 is GTSNPN and CDR2 is SVGIG in the germline V gene (reference sequence). V lost 1 base and J lost 2, with 4 bases in between. CDR3 DNA: TGTGCCTGGAGTGAGCACACAGATACGCAGTATTTT. Translating gives CAWSEHTDTQYF.

This clonotype was recorded many times. This rearrangement joins TRBV12-3 or TRBV12-4 to TRBJ1-1, with 11 bases that match TRBD1. The CDR3 runs to 14 residues. Trimming cost V 7 bases and J 5 bases; bases outside gene matches: 6. Here the CDR3 reads CASTGQGAMTEAFF. As DNA, the CDR3 is TGTGCCAGCACAGGACAGGGGGCAATGACTGAAGCTTTCTTT.

The V and J genes are TRBV5-4 and TRBJ2-2; D unresolved. This CDR3 contains 15 residues. CDR1 is SGHNT, CDR2 YYREEE, per germline (reference sequence). V was pared by 0 bases and J by 3 bases, with 9 bases between. In DNA form, the CDR3 reads TGTGCCAGCAGCTTGGCCAGCGAACACACCGGGGAGCTGTTTTTT. Its protein is CASSLASEHTGELFF.

This clonotype was picked up a small number of times. In DNA, the CDR3 is TGTGCCAGCAGCTTAGCGGCAGGTATACAAGAAAAACTGTTTTTT. Its protein product is CASSLAAGIQEKLFF. V gene TRBV7-8 combines with J gene TRBJ1-4; D gene ambiguous. There are 15 residues in the CDR3. Germline V gene sequence: CDR1 SGHVS, CDR2 FQNEAQ. With 0 bases removed from V and 8 bases from J, the gap between germline ends came to 13 bases.

The rearrangement joins TRBV5-1 to TRBJ2-3; possible D gene TRBD2, 5 bases. CDR1 is SGHRS and CDR2 is YFSETQ in the germline V gene. This CDR3 has 17 residues. The V end was cut by 3 bases, the J end by 0 bases, with 17 bases between. CDR3 sequence reads: CASSSTRYSPSTDTQYF. CDR3 coding DNA: TGCGCCAGCAGCTCAACTAGGTACAGCCCTAGCACAGATACGCAGTATTTT.

This clonotype was detected ten times or more. The rearrangement joins TRBV9 to TRBJ1-2; 8 nucleotides agree with TRBD1. The germline gives CDR1 SGDLS, CDR2 YYNGEE. The CDR3 runs to 15 residues. Trimming took 0 bases from V and 3 from J; bases not matched to a gene: 4. CDR3 bases: TGTGCCAGCAGCGTAGAAGGGACAGGAGACTATGGCTACACCTTC. Encoded protein: CASSVEGTGDYGYTF.

This chain connects TRBV5-1 to TRBJ2-1; the D is unclear. Germline CDR1 and CDR2: SGHRS and YFSETQ. This CDR3 comprises 15 residues. With 4 bases removed from V and 0 bases from J, the gap between germline ends came to 11 bases. The CDR3 protein is CASSPPQDSYNEQFF. CDR3 DNA: TGCGCCAGCAGCCCCCCGCAGGACTCCTACAATGAGCAGTTCTTC. Complete variable domain (other parts from reference TRBV5-1 and TRBJ2-1): KAGVTQTPRYLIKTRGQQVTLSCSPISGHRSVSWYQQTPGQGLQFLFEYFSETQRNKGNFPGRFSGRQFSNSRSEMNVSTLELGDSALYLCASSPPQDSYNEQFFGPGTRLTVL.

The J gene is TRBJ2-7, the V gene TRBV27; D uncertain. The CDR3 extends over 14 amino acids. V dropped 2 bases and J dropped 5 bases, with 13 bases sitting between them. Germline V lookup: CDR1 MNHEY, CDR2 SMNVEV (reference sequence). The chain's CDR3 is CASSLKQRFNEQYF. Written as DNA, the CDR3 is TGTGCCAGCAGTTTAAAACAGAGGTTTAACGAGCAGTACTTC.

The chain is built from TRBV11-3 and TRBJ2-5, with 7 bases lining up with TRBD1. The CDR3 has 13 residues. Germline values: CDR1 SGHNT, CDR2 YENEEA. J was trimmed by 9 bases and V by 3 bases; bases with no gene match: 7. The CDR3 region has the DNA TGTGCCAGCAGCTTGGGCAGGGGGTCTCCCCAGTACTTC. Protein product: CASSLGRGSPQYF.

This clonotype was picked up many times. The chain recombines TRBV6-1 with TRBJ1-2, with D perhaps matching TRBD1 (5 bases). Germline V CDR1 and CDR2: MNHNS, SASEGT. The V end lost 10 bases, the J end lost 3 bases, and 9 bases lay between the germline ends. This CDR3 contains 11 residues. CDR3 sequence (DNA): TGTGCCACCGACAGAGACTATGGCTACACCTTC. Protein: CATDRDYGYTF.

This clonotype was seen only a few times. This rearrangement joins TRBV24-1 to TRBJ2-5; D tentatively reads TRBD1 or TRBD2 (6 bases each). Deletions cut 2 bases from V and 7 bases from J, with 16 bases between. The CDR3 loop spans 15 amino acids. The germline V gene has CDR1 KGHDR and CDR2 SFDVKD. Written as DNA, the CDR3 is TGTGCCACCAGTGATTCCTCCCCAGGGGAGGCGACCCAGTACTTC. This translates into CATSDSSPGEATQYF.

For this clonotype: This may be a read error, as it is one base from a much larger clone. The V and J genes are TRBV4-2 and TRBJ2-5; 7 nucleotides match TRBD2. Germline V CDR1 and CDR2: LGHNA, YNFKEQ. The junction had 2 bases not matched to a gene; V was cut back by 4 bases and J by 3 bases. The CDR3 consists of 13 residues. CDR3 amino acids: CASSRGGEETQYF. For the CDR3, the DNA is TGTGCCAGCAGCCGGGGGGGGGAAGAGACCCAGTACTTC.

The rearrangement links TRBV28 to TRBJ1-6; weak D call: TRBD1 (5 bases). CDR1 and CDR2 (germline): MDHEN, SYDVKM. The V end was cut by 6 bases, the J end by 6 bases, with 15 bases between. This CDR3 spans 15 amino acids. CDR3 nucleotides: TGTGCCAGCAGCCGACCTTTGACAGCTAATTCACCCCTCCACTTT. The encoded protein is CASSRPLTANSPLHF.

This clonotype was detected a few times. This chain connects TRBV6-5 to TRBJ2-1, with unresolved D. Looked up from germline, CDR1 is MNHEY and CDR2 is SVGAGI. The CDR3 covers 16 residues. V was pared by 0 bases and J by 6 bases, with 15 bases between. The CDR3 nucleotides read TGTGCCAGCAGTTACTCGAAAGCCCCTGCCGTCAATGAGCAGTTCTTC. Its translation is CASSYSKAPAVNEQFF.

V usage is TRBV6-2 or TRBV6-3 and J usage is TRBJ2-3; D may correspond to TRBD1 or TRBD2 (6 bases each). CDR1 is MNHEY, CDR2 SVGEGT, per germline. This CDR3 is built from 14 residues. V was shortened by 2 bases and J by 4 bases, with 10 bases between the two germline ends. CDR3 residues: CASSYRGEADTQYF. DNA for the CDR3: TGTGCCAGCAGTTACAGGGGGGAGGCAGATACGCAGTATTTT.

This clonotype occurred a few times. The rearrangement links TRBV10-3 to TRBJ2-7; D remains unclear. The CDR3 length is 13 residues. Trimming pared 7 bases from V and 1 base from J, leaving 11 bases between. CDR1 ENHRY and CDR2 SYGVKD come from the germline V gene. The CDR3 bases are TGTGCCATCAACGACTTGGATTCCTACGAGCAGTACTTC. This gives the protein CAINDLDSYEQYF.

This clonotype was counted ten times or more. This chain links TRBV20-1 with TRBJ2-1, with D hard to call. V dropped 5 bases and J dropped 6 bases, with 14 bases sitting between them. The CDR3 has 13 residues. Germline CDR1 and CDR2: DFQATT and SNEGSKA (reference sequence). The CDR3 reads CSALRPRINEQFF. The CDR3 DNA sequence: TGCAGTGCTCTGCGACCACGTATCAATGAGCAGTTCTTC.

This clonotype was seen at least ten times. The chain has TRBV29-1 and TRBJ2-7; 11 bases agree with TRBD1. CDR1 and CDR2 from the germline V gene are SQVTM and ANQGSEA. Trimming removed 6 bases from V and 5 bases from J; junction bases left unmatched: 3. This CDR3 has 12 residues. The CDR3 protein is CSVWTGGHEQYF. The CDR3 bases are TGCAGCGTGTGGACAGGGGGCCACGAGCAGTACTTC.